This T cell receptor (beta chain) is from a study of blood T cell repertoires in COVID-19. Study background: Italy, Spain and the United States were the sources of the convalescent and acute COVID-19 samples. T cells, B-cell-depleted T cells, or PBMCs provided the cDNA or gDNA that served as material.

The CDR3 has 15 residues. Germline CDR1 ENHRY, CDR2 SYGVKD. J gave up 7 bases and V 8 bases, and 7 bases lay outside the gene matches. Methods used by the authors: For nucleated cells, counts were estimated from reference gene primer amplification. Assay used: immunoSEQ multiplex PCR; TCRdb lists only in-frame clones, some missing. V, J and clone size were drawn from that table, and D and trimming were deduced from the DNA. The data contain about 160,000 clones, around four fifths of them singletons. The TCR sequence derives from an elderly woman with acute or convalescent COVID-19. Sequencing input: peripheral blood. This chain uses TRBV10-3 with TRBJ2-1; TRBD2 aligns across 14 bases. The CDR3 nucleotides are TGTGCCATCGGGACTAGCGGGAGTACGGGTAATGAGCAGTTCTTC. Its translation: CAIGTSGSTGNEQFF.